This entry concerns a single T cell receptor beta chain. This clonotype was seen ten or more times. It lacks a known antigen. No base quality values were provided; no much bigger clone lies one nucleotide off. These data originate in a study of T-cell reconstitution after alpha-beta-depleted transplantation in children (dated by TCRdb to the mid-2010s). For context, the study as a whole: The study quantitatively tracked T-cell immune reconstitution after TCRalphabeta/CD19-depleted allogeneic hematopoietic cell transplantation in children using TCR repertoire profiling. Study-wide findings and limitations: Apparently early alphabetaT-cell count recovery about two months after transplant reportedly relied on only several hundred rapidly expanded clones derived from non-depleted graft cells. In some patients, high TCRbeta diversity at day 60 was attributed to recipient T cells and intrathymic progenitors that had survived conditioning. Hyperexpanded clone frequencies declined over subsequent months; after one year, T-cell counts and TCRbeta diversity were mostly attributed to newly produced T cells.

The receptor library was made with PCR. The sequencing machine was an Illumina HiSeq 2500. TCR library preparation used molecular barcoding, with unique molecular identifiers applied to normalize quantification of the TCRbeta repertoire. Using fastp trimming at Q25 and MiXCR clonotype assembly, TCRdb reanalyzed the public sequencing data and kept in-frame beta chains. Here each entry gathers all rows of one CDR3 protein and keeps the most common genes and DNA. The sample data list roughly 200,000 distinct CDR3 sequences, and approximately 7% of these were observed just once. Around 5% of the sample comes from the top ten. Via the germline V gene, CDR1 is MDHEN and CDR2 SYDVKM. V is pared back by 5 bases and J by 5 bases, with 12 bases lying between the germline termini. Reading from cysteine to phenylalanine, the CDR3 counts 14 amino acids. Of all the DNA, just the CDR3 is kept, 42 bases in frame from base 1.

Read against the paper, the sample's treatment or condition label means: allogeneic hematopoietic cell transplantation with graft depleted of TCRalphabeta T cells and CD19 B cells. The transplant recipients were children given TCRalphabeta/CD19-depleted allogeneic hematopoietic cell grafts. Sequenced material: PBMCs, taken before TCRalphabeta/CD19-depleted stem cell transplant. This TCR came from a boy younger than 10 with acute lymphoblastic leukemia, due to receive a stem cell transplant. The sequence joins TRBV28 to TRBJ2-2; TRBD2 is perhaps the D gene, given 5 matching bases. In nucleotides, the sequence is TGTGCCAGCAGTGCAACAAGAGGGACCGGGGAGCTGTTTTTT. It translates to CASSATRGTGELFF.